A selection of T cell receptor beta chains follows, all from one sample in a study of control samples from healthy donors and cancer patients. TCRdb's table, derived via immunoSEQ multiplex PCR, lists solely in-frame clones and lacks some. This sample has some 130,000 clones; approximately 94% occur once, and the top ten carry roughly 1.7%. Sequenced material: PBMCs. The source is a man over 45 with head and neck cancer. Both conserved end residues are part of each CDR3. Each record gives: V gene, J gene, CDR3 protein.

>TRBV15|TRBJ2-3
CATSREAGVTDTQYF
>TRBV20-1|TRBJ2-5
CSARGGETQYF
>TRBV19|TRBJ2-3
CASSTPQELSTDTQYF
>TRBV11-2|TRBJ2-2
CASRSVRLAGTGELFF
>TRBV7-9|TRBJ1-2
CASSSRQGGYTF
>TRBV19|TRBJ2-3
CASSEGRDSYTQYF
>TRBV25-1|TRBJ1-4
CASSEYVVRGEKLFF
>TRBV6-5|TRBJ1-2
CASRPGPTPYGYTF
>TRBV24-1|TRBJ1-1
CATLEGKLNFMNTEAFF
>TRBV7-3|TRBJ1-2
CASSPDRNYGYTF
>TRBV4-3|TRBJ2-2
CASSQGRTGELFF
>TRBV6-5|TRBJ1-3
CASSYSDRGPHTIYF
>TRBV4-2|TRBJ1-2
CASSQDGRGRNGYTF
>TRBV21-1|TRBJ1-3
CASINVQHSGNTIYF
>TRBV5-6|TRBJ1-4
CASSYNRQGFGEKLFF
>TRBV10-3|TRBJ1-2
CAISSSVGAMGYGYTF
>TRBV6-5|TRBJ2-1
CASSYSMRNEQFF
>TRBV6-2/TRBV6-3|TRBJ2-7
CASSYGPLQYF
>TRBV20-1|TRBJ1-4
CSASRPGDDEKLFF
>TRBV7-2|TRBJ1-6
CASSFVGYNSPLHF
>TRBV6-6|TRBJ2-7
CASSGPGQGSYEQYF
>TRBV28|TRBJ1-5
CASRPTGVSNQPQHF
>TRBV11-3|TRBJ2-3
CASSLSGTPSDTQYF
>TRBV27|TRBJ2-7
CASSLSRTGINEQYF
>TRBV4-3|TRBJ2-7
CASSQDRGLNSYEQYF
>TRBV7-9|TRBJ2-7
CASSFVGEGSYEQYF
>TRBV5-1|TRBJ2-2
CASSLAGPNTGELFF
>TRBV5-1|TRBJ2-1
CASSWGNSYNEQFF
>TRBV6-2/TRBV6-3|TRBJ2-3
CASSYSSGTQYF
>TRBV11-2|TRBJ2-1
CASSLRQTGTAEQFF
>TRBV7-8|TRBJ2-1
CASSLLVQGGEQFF
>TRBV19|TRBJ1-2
CASSPGLRGGYGYTF
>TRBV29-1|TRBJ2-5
CSVIPGSETQYF
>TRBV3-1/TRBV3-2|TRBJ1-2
CASTLGGTGNGYTF
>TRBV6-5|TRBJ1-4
CASSYSGATNEKLFF
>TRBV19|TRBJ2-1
CASKGTGEFGEQFF
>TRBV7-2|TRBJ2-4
CASSLTGRPHF
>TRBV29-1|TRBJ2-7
CSVLAAPYEQYF
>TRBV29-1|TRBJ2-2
CSVEGEPTGELFF
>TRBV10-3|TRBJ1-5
CAISGVTGNQPQHF
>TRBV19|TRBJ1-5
CASTRTGGLSNQPQHF
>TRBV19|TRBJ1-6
CASSRQGVNSPLHF
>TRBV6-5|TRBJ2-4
CASVTGNFAKNIQYF
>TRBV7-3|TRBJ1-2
CASSLDRGYGYTF
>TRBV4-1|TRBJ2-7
CASTTTTSGTGVYEQYF
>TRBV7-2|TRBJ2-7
CASSSRQGPHEQYF